The subject of this entry is one T cell receptor beta chain. This specimen comes from a study of blood T cell repertoires in COVID-19. The data were produced by immunoSEQ multiplex PCR, yet TCRdb's version contains in-frame clones alone and is incomplete. Here the sample spans approximately 240,000 clones, 70% to 90% being singletons. V shed 10 bases and J 5 bases; nucleotides not matched to a gene: 9. This CDR3 region has 14 residues. The germline V gene encodes CDR1 MNHNY and CDR2 SVGAGI (reference sequence). The chain joins TRBV6-6 to TRBJ2-2, with 8 bases aligning to TRBD2. Sequences were obtained from peripheral blood. The clonotype originates from a middle-aged woman who had recovered from COVID-19. The CDR3 region is CAIRGGIGTGELFF. CDR3 sequence (DNA): TGTGCCATACGGGGGGGAATCGGGACCGGGGAGCTGTTTTTT.